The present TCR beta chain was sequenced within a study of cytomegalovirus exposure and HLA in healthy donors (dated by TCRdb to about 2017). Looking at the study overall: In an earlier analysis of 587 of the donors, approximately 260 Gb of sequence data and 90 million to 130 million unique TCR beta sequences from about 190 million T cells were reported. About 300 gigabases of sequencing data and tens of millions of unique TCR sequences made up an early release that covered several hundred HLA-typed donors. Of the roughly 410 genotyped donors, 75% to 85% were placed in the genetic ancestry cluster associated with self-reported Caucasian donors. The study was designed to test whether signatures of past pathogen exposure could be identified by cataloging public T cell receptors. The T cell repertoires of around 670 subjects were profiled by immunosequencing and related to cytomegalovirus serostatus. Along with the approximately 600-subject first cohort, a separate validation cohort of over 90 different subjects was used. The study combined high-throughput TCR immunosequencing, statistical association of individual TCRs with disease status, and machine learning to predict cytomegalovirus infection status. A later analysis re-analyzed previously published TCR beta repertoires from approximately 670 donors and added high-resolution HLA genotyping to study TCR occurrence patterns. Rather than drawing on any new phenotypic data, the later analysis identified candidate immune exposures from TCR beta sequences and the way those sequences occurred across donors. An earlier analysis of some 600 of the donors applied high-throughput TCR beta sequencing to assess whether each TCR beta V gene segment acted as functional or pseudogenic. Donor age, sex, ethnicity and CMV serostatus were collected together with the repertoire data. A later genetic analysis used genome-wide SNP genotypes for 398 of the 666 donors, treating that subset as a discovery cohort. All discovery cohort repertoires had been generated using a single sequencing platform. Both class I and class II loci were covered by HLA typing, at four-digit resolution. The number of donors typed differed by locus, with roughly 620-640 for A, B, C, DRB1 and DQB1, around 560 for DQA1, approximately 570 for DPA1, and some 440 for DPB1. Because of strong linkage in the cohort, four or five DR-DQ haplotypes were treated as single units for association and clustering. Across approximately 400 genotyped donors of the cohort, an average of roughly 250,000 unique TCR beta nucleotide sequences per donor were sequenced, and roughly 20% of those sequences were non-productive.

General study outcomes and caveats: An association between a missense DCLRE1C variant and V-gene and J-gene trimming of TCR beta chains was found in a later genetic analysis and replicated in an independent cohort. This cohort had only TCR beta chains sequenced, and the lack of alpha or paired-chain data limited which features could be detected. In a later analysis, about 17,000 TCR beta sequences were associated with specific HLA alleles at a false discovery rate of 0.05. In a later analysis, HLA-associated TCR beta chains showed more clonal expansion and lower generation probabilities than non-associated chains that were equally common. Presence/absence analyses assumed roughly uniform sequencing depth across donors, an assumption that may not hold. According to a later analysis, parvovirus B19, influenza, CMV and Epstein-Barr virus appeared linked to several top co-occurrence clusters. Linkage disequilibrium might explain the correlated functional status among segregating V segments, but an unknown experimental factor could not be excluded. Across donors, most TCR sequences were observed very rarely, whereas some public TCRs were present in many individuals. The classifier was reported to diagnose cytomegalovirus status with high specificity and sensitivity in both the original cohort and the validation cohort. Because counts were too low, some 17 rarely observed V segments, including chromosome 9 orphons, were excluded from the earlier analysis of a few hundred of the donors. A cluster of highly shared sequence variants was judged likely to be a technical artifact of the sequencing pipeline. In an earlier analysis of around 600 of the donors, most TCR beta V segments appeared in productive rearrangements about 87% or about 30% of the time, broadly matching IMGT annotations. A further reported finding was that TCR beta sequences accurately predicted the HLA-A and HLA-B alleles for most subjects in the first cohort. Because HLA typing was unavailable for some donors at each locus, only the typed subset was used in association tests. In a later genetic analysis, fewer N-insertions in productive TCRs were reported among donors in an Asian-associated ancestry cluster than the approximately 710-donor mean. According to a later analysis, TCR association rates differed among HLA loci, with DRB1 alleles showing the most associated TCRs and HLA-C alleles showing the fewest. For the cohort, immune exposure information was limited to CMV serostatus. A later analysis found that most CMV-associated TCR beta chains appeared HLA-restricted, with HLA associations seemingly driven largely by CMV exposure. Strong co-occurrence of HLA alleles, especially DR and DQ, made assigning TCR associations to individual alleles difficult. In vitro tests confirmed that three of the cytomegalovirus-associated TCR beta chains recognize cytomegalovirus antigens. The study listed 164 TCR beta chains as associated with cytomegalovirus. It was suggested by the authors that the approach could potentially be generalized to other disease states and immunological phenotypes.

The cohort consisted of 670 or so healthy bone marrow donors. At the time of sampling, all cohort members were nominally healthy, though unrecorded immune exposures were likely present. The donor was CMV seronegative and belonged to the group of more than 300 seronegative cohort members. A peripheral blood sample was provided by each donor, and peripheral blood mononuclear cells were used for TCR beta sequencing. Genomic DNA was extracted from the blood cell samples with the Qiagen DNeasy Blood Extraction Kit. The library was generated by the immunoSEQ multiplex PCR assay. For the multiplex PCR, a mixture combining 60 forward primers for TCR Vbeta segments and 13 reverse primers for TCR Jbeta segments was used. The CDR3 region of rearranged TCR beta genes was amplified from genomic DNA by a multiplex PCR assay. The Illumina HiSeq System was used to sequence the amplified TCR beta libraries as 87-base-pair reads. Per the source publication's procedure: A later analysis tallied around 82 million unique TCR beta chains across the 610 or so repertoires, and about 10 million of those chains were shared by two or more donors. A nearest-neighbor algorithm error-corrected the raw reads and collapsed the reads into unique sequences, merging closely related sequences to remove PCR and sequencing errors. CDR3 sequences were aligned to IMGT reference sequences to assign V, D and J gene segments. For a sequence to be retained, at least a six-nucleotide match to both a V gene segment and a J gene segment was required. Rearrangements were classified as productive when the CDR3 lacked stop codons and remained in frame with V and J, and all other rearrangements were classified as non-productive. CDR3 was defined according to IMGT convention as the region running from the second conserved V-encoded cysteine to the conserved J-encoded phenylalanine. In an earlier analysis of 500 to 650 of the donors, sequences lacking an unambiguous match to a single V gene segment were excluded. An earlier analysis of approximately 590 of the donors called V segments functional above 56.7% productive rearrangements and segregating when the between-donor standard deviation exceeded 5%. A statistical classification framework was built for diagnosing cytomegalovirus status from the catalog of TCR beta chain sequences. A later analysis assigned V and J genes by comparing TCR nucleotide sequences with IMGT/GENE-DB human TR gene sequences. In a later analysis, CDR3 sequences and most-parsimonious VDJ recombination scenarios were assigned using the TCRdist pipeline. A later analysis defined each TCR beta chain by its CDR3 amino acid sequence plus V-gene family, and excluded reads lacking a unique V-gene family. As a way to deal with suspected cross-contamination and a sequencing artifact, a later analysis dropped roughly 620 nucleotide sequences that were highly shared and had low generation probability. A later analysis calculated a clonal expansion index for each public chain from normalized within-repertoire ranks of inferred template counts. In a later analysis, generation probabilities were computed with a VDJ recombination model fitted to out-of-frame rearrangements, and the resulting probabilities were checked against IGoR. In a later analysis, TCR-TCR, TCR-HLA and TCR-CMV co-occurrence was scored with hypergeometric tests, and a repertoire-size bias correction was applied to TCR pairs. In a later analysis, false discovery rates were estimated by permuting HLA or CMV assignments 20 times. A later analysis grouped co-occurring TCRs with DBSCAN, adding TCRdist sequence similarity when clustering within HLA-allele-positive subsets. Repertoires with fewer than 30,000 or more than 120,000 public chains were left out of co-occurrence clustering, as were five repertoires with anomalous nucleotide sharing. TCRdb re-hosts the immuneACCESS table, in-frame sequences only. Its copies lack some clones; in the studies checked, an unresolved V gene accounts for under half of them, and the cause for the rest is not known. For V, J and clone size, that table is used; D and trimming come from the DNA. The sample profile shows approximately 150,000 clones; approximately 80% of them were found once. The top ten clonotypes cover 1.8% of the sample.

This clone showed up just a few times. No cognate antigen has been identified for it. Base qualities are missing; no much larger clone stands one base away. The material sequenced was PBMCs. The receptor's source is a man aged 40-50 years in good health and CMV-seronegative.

CDR3 loop: CASSPLAGDTGELFF. The sequence in DNA is TGTGCCAGCAGCCCCTTGGCGGGGGACACCGGGGAGCTGTTTTTT. In this chain, TRBV7-6 is recombined with TRBJ2-2; 7 nucleotides in the junction match TRBD2. Per the germline V gene, SGHVS is the CDR1 and FNYEAQ is the CDR2. There are 15 amino acids in the CDR3, from cysteine to phenylalanine inclusive. CDR3 DNA only is kept here, 45 bases in frame from base 1. Trimming leaves V shorter by 5 bases and J shorter by 3 bases, with the junction holding 6 bases beyond the gene matches. When the CDR3 is completed using the reference TRBV7-6 and TRBJ2-2 genes on either side, the full variable domain is GAGVSQSPRYKVTKRGQDVALRCDPISGHVSLYWYRQALGQGPEFLTYFNYEAQQDKSGLPNDRFSAERPEGSISTLTIQRTEQRDSAMYRCASSPLAGDTGELFFGEGSRLTVL.